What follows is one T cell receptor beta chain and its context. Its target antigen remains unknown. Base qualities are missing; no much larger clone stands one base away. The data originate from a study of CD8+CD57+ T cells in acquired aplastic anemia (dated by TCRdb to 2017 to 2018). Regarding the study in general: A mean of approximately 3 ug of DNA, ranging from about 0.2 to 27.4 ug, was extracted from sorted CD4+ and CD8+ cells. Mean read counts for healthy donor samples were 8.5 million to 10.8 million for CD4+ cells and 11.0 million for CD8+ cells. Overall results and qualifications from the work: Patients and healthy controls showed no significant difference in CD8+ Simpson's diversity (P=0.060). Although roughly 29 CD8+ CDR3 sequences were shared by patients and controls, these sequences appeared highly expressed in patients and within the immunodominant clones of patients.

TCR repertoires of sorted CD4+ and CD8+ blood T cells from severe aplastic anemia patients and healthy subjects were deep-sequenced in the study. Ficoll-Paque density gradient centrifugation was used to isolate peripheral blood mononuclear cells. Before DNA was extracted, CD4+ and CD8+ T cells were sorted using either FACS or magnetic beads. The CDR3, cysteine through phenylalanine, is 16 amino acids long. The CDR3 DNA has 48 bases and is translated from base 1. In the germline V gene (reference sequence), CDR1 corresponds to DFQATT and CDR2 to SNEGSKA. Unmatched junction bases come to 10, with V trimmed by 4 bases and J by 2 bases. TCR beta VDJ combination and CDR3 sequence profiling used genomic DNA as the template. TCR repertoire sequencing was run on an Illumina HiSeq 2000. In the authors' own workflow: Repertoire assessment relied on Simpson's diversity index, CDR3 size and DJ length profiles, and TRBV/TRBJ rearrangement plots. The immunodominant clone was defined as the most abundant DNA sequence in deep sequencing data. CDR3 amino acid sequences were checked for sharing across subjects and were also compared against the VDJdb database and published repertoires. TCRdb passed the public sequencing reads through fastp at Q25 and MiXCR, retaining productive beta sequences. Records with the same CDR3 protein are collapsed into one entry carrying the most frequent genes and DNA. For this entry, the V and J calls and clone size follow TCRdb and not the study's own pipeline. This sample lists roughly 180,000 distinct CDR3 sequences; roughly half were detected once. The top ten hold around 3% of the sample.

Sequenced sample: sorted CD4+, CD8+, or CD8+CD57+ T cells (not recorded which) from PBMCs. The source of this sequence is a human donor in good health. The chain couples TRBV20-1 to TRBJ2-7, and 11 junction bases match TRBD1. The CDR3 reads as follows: CSAISRDRGGPYEQYF. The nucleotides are TGCAGTGCTATCAGCAGGGACAGGGGGGGACCCTACGAGCAGTACTTC.